This T cell receptor (beta chain) emerged from a study of spatial heterogeneity in lung cancer (dated by TCRdb to about 2019). Background for the entire study: Beta-chain transcripts were consistently detected in greater numbers than alpha-chain transcripts, which likely reflects a higher abundance of beta-chain transcripts. In the raw uncorrected reads, each unique combination of TCR and UMI appeared more than ten times on average. The study quantitatively compared TCR alpha and beta repertoires across multiple tumor regions, matched nontumor lung and blood in non-small cell lung cancer. Nonsynonymous mutation counts, determined by whole-exome sequencing of tumor tissue, were related to features of the TCR repertoire. Both alpha and beta chains were TCR-sequenced in roughly 200 tumor regions, 64 matched nontumor lung samples and approximately 50 PBMC samples obtained at surgery. What the work shows at the level of the full study, not this receptor alone: Ubiquitous expanded tumor TCRs showed up in blood more often at tumor resection than at routine follow-up. Additional single-cell paired TCR alpha and beta sequencing was considered necessary to confirm, at a functional level, the hypothesis that regional TCRs recognize regional mutations.

Turning to this clonotype: The antigen it recognizes is unknown. A much larger clone sits a single nucleotide away, making a read error possible.

The time point label corresponds to: sample taken at primary tumor resection. TCR sequencing used whole RNA extracted from tumor and nontumor lung tissue, or from cryopreserved PBMC samples, without cell sorting. The donors were 72 patients from the lung TRACERx cohort who had early-stage, untreated non-small cell lung cancer. Only patients with enough RNA available from two or more tumor regions were chosen for TCR sequencing. After removal of 8 bases from V and 5 bases from J, the junction retains 11 bases not matched to a gene. The CDR3 goes from the cysteine to the phenylalanine over 13 residues. Just the 39-base CDR3 DNA is kept, in frame starting at base 1. CDR1 and CDR2 are read off the germline V gene as SQVTM and ANQGSEA. The library came from 5' RACE. The data were produced on a NextSeq 500. In the TCR library protocol, a unique molecular identifier was attached to each TCR cDNA molecule so that PCR and sequencing errors could be corrected. From the authors' description of their analysis: TCR identification, UMI-based error correction and CDR3 extraction were all carried out with Decombinator tools. TCRs above a frequency of 2 per 1,000, corresponding to the top 1% of the tumor frequency distribution, were defined as expanded. Renyi diversity was computed with the R vegan package after each repertoire had been subsampled 100 times to 5,000 TCRs. CDR3 similarity networks were built from amino acid triplet string-kernel similarity, with CDR3s being connected when pairwise similarity was above 0.82. TCRdb's own reprocessing of the public reads used fastp at Q25 and MiXCR and kept productive beta chains. Identical CDR3 protein sequences are pooled into one entry, listed with their most common genes and DNA. The V and J calls were not made by the authors but by TCRdb's processing. This sample holds tens of thousands of distinct CDR3 sequences; approximately 7% were observed only once. The ten largest clones capture roughly 2.7% of the sample.

The input for sequencing was PBMCs, taken at surgery. This clonotype originated in a female donor with early-stage non-small cell lung cancer. The chain couples TRBV29-1 to TRBJ2-5; 7 nucleotides in the junction match TRBD1. CDR3 loop: CSQQGQKKETQYF. The nucleotide sequence reads as follows: TGCAGCCAGCAGGGACAGAAAAAGGAGACCCAGTACTTC.